This entry lists 9 T cell receptor beta chains sequenced from one sample in a study of CD8+ T cells in alopecia areata. As the sequencing template, cDNA was produced by extracting RNA and reverse transcribing it. Only in-frame clones appear in the TCRdb table, and some are missing; sequencing was by immunoSEQ multiplex PCR. Here the sample spans roughly 100,000 clones, approximately 58% being singletons. Sequencing was carried out using CD4+ T cells sorted from blood. All receptors derive from a human donor in good health.

This clone came up once. The chain uses TRBV5-6 and TRBJ2-7, with D uncertain. Trimming pared 2 bases from V and 5 bases from J, leaving 5 bases between. The CDR3 runs to 11 residues. Per the germline V gene, CDR1 is SGHDT and CDR2 is YYEEEE. The CDR3 DNA sequence: TGTGCCAGCAGCTTAATCGACGAGCAGTACTTC. This gives the protein CASSLIDEQYF.

The chain couples TRBV28 to TRBJ2-7; no firm D call. Germline lookup yields CDR1 MDHEN and CDR2 SYDVKM. The CDR3 runs 12 residues. Trimming shortened V by 5 bases and J by 4 bases, and 9 bases separated the two germline ends. The CDR3 DNA follows: TGTGCCAGCAGTCCCCGAACTTACGAGCAGTACTTC. It is translated as CASSPRTYEQYF.

This rearrangement joins TRBV7-2 to TRBJ2-7, with 11 bases matching TRBD2. V shed 1 base and J 7 bases; nucleotides not matched to a gene: 6. The CDR3 contains 15 residues. Per the germline V gene, CDR1 is SGHTA and CDR2 is FQGNSA. The CDR3 DNA follows: TGTGCCAGCAGCTTAGACGGTCTAGCGGGGGGTGAGCAGTACTTC. Its protein product is CASSLDGLAGGEQYF.

The chain employs TRBV2 and TRBJ2-1; 9 positions match TRBD2. Germline CDR1 SNHLY, CDR2 FYNNEI. The CDR3 spans 13 residues. After removal of 4 bases from V and 10 bases from J, the junction contained 5 bases not matched to a gene. The CDR3 DNA reads TGTGCCAGCAGTGGTAGTAGCGGGGGAGAGCAGTTCTTC. Protein: CASSGSSGGEQFF.

This CDR3 reads CASSSDRGTSPLHF. CDR3 DNA sequence: TGTGCCAGCAGTTCCGACAGGGGTACTTCACCCCTCCACTTT. The chain has TRBV6-6 and TRBJ1-6, with 8 bases that match TRBD1. Germline CDR1 and CDR2: MNHNY and SVGAGI (reference sequence). This CDR3 region has 14 residues. J gave up 9 bases and V 4 bases, and 5 bases lay outside the gene matches.

The gene calls are TRBV5-6 and TRBJ1-1; D is undetermined. Trimming removed 0 bases at V and 11 bases at J, with 14 bases between. CDR3 length: 13 residues. The germline CDR1 and CDR2 sequences are SGHDT and YYEEEE. The CDR3 spells CASSLGGRGVAFF. DNA for the CDR3: TGTGCCAGCAGCTTGGGAGGGAGAGGAGTCGCTTTCTTT.

J is TRBJ2-7 and V is TRBV6-5, with 10 bases that match TRBD1. The CDR3 runs to 14 residues. Germline values: CDR1 MNHEY, CDR2 SVGAGI. Losses at the gene ends were 5 bases for V and 4 bases for J; bases not matched to a gene: 5. The CDR3 reads CASSTGQGRYEQYF. The CDR3 DNA reads TGTGCCAGCAGTACGGGACAGGGGAGGTACGAGCAGTACTTC.

The chain uses TRBV30 and TRBJ2-4; weak D call: TRBD1 (5 bases). CDR3 length equals 14 residues. V was cut by 1 base and J by 1 base, with 8 bases left in between. CDR1 GTSNPN and CDR2 SVGIG come from the germline V gene (reference sequence). The CDR3 loop is CAWSEKGAKNIQYF. The CDR3, as DNA: TGTGCCTGGAGTGAGAAGGGGGCCAAAAACATTCAGTACTTC.

This clone was counted a few times. The chain joins TRBV13 to TRBJ2-5; TRBD1 might be the D (6 bases). This CDR3 is 15 amino acids long. The V end was cut by 5 bases, the J end by 2 bases, with 15 bases between. Germline CDR1 reads PRHDT; CDR2 reads FYEKMQ (reference sequence). CDR3 bases: TGTGCCAGCAGCCCACGGGTGGACAGACAAGAGACCCAGTACTTC. Amino acids: CASSPRVDRQETQYF.